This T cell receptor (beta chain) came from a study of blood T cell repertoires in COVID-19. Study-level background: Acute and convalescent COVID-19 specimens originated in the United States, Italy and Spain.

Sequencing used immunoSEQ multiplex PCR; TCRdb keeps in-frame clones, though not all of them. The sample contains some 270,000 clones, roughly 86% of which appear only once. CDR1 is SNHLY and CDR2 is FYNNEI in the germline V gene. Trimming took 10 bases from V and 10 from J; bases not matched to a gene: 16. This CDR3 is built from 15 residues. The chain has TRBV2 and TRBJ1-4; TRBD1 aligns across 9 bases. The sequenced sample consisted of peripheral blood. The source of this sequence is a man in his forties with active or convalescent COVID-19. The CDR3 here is CATSPGAGQGGKLFF. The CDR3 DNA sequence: TGTGCCACCTCTCCGGGGGCGGGACAGGGTGGAAAACTGTTTTTT.